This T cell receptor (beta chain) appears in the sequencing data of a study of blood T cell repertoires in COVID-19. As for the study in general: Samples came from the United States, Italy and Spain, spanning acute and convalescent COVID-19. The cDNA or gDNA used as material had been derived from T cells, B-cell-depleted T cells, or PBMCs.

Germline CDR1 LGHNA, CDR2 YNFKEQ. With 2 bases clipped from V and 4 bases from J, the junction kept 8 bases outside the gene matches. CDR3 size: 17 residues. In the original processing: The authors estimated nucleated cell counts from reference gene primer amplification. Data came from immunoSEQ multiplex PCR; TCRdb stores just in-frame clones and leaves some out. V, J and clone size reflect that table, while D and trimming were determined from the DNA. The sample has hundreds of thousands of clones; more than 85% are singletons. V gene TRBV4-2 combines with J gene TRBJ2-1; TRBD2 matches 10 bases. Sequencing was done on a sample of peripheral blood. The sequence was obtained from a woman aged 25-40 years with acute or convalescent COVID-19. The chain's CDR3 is CASSQRSGGYGYNEQFF. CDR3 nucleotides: TGTGCCAGCAGCCAACGTAGCGGGGGGTACGGATACAATGAGCAGTTCTTC.